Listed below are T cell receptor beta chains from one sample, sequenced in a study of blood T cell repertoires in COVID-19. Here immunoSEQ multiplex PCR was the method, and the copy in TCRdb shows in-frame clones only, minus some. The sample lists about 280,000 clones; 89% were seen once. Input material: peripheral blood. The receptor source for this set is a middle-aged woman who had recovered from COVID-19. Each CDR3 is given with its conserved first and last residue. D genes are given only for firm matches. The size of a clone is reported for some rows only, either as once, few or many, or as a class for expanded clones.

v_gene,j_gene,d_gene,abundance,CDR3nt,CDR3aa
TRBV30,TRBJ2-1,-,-,TGTGCCTGGAGTGTACTCGGGGGTGAGCAGTTCTTC,CAWSVLGGEQFF
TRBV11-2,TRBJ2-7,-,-,TGTGCCAGCAGCCGCCAGAGAGGTAGCTTCTACGAGCAGTACTTC,CASSRQRGSFYEQYF
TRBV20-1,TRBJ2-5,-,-,TGCAGTGCTAGTCGAGTAGCGGACAACCAAGAGACCCAGTACTTC,CSASRVADNQETQYF
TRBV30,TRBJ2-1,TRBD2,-,TGTGCCTGGAGTTTCGGCGGGAGGGCCCTCAATGAGCAGTTCTTC,CAWSFGGRALNEQFF
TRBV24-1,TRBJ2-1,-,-,TGTGCCACCAGTGCCGCTAGCGTTCGGTCCTACAATGAGCAGTTCTTC,CATSAASVRSYNEQFF
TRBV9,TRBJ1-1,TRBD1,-,TGTGCCAGCAGCCCGCGGACAGGGGGAATCACTGAAGCTTTCTTT,CASSPRTGGITEAFF
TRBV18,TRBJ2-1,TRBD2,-,TGTGCCAGCTCACCGGCCCCGCGGGAGGGCGATGAGCAGTTCTTC,CASSPAPREGDEQFF
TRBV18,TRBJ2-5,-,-,TGTGCCAGCTCACCCTACCCCCCCGACCAAGAGACCCAGTACTTC,CASSPYPPDQETQYF
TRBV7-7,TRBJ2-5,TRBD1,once,TGTGCCAGCAGCTTATACAGGGGGGTCCAAGAGACCCAGTACTTC,CASSLYRGVQETQYF
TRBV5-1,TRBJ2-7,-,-,TGCGCCAGCAGCTTGCCTGACAGTCCCTACGAGCAGTACTTC,CASSLPDSPYEQYF
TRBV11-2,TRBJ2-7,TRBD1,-,TGTGCCAGCAGCCCGGACAGGCGAGAGCAGTACTTC,CASSPDRREQYF
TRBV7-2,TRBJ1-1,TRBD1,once,TGTGCCAGTCAGACAGGGGGCCGGGTGAACACTGAAGCTTTCTTT,CASQTGGRVNTEAFF
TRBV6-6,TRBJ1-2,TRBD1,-,TGTGCCAGCAGTTATTCCCTAGACAGGGTTTACGGCTACACCTTC,CASSYSLDRVYGYTF
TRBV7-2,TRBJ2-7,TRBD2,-,TGTGCCAGCAGCCCAGTGGCGGGGGGCTCCTACGAGCAGTACTTC,CASSPVAGGSYEQYF
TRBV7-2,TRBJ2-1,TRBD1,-,TGTGCCAGCAGCACGGGACAGCTTAAATCCTACAATGAGCAGTTCTTC,CASSTGQLKSYNEQFF
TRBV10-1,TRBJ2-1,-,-,TGCGCCAGCAGTGCGGGATACACCTACAATGAGCAGTTCTTC,CASSAGYTYNEQFF
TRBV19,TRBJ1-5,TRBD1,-,TGTGCCAGTAGTATAGGACAGGGCGGGAATCAGCCCCAGCATTTT,CASSIGQGGNQPQHF
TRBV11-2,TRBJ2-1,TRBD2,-,TGTGCCAGCAGCTTCAGCGGGAGGGCCCCCTACAATGAGCAGTTCTTC,CASSFSGRAPYNEQFF
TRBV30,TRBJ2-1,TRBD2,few,TGTGCCTGGAGTGGGGCTCTAAGGGAGGGAGAGCAGTTCTTC,CAWSGALREGEQFF
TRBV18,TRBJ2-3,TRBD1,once,TGTGCCAGCTCACCCCCGGGACAGTCCCGCACAGATACGCAGTATTTT,CASSPPGQSRTDTQYF
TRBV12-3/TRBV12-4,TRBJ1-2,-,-,TGTGCCAGCAGCCTTAACCCAGGGGATGGCTACACCTTC,CASSLNPGDGYTF
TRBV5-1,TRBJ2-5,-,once,TGCGCCAGCAAACTTCGTTTCGGCCAAGCGAGTGAGACCCAGTACTTC,CASKLRFGQASETQYF
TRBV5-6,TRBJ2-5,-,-,TGTGCCAGCAGCTTGGCCGGTCAGGGGCTCGAGACCCAGTACTTC,CASSLAGQGLETQYF
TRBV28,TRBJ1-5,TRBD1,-,TGTGCCAGCAGTTTATGGGAGCAGGGGGCGTTCGTTCGGGGCAATCAGCCCCAGCATTTT,CASSLWEQGAFVRGNQPQHF
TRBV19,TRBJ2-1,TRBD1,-,TGTGCCAGTAGTATAGAGGGACAGACGCTTTACTCCTACAATGAGCAGTTCTTC,CASSIEGQTLYSYNEQFF
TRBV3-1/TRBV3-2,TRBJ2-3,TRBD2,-,TGTGCCAGCAGCCAAGAGTTTAGCGGGAGGAATACGCAGTATTTT,CASSQEFSGRNTQYF
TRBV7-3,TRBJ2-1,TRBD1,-,TGTGCCAGCAGCTTAAGTTACGGACAGGGATGGAATGAGCAGTTCTTC,CASSLSYGQGWNEQFF
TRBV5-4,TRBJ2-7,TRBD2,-,TGTGCCAGCAGCTTGCGGGGACTAGCAAACGAGCAGTACTTC,CASSLRGLANEQYF
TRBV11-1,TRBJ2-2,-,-,TGTGCCAGCAGCTTACGAGAGTCGGGGGAGCTGTTTTTT,CASSLRESGELFF
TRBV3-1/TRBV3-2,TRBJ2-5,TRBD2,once,TGTGCCAGCAGCCCAGGGACTAGCGGGAAGGGGACCCAGTACTTC,CASSPGTSGKGTQYF
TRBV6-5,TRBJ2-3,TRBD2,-,TGTGCCAGCAGTTACCGGGACTACACAGATACGCAGTATTTT,CASSYRDYTDTQYF
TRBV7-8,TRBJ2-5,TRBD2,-,TGTGCCAGCAGCCGCGGTATGGCGGGACTAGCGGGAGATGAGACCCAGTACTTC,CASSRGMAGLAGDETQYF
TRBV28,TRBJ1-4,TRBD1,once,TGTGCCAGCAGAGACGGGACAGGGGGAATTAATGAAAAACTGTTTTTT,CASRDGTGGINEKLFF
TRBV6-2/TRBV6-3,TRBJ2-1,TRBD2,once,TGTGCCAGCAGTTACGGTCTAGCGGGAGTCAATGAGCAGTTCTTC,CASSYGLAGVNEQFF
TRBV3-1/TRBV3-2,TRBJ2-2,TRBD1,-,TGTGCCAGCAGCCAGGGGGGCAGGGGGCGCGCCGGGGAGCTGTTTTTT,CASSQGGRGRAGELFF
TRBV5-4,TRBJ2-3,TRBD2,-,TGTGCCAGCAGCCTTCGACTAGCGGGGTTCCTCACAGATACGCAGTATTTT,CASSLRLAGFLTDTQYF
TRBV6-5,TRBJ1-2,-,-,TGTGCCAGCAGTACATCTAACTATGGCTACACCTTC,CASSTSNYGYTF
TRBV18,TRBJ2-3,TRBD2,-,TGTGCCAGCTCACCAGGGACTAGCGGGAGTGGGGCAGATACGCAGTATTTT,CASSPGTSGSGADTQYF
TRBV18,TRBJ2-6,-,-,TGTGCCAGCTCACCACTCCTGGCCAACGTCCTGACTTTC,CASSPLLANVLTF
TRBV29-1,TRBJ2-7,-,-,TGCAGCGTTGAAGTGGACAGTTCCTACGAGCAGTACTTC,CSVEVDSSYEQYF
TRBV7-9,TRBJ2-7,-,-,TGTGCCAGCAGCCAAACGGGAGCCACCTACGAGCAGTACTTC,CASSQTGATYEQYF
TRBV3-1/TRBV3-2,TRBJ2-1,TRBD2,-,TGTGCCAGCAACAAAGCGGGAACCTACAATGAGCAGTTCTTC,CASNKAGTYNEQFF
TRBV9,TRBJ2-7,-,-,TGTGCCAGCAGCGTAGGTCAGTCCTTCCACGAGCAGTACTTC,CASSVGQSFHEQYF
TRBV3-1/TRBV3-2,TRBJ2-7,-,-,TGTGCCAGCAGCCACGGGAGTGCCTACGAGCAGTACTTC,CASSHGSAYEQYF
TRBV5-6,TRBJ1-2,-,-,TGTGCCAGCAGCTTGAGGGGGACCTACTATGGCTACACCTTC,CASSLRGTYYGYTF
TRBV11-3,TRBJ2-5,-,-,TGTGCCAGCAGCTTAGATGGGGGAGGCGAGACCCAGTACTTC,CASSLDGGGETQYF
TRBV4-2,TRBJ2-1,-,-,TGTGCCAGCGCCCTAGGAGAGGCAAACAATGAGCAGTTCTTC,CASALGEANNEQFF
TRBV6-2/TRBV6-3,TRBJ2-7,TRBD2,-,TGTGCCAGCAGTTACCGGGGGGATGAGCAGTACTTC,CASSYRGDEQYF
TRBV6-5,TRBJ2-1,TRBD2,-,TGTGCCAGCAGTTACTCGGGCGGGGGGGCCTCCAATGAGCAGTTCTTC,CASSYSGGGASNEQFF